This TCR beta chain was recovered during a study of T cell responses to AZD1222 COVID-19 vaccine. Data came from immunoSEQ multiplex PCR; TCRdb stores just in-frame clones and leaves some out. The data contain 110,000 or so clones, roughly nine tenths of them singletons. With 3 bases removed from V and 10 bases from J, the gap between germline ends came to 13 bases. This CDR3 is built from 12 residues. Germline V gene lookup returns CDR1 DFQATT and CDR2 SNEGSKA (reference sequence). The source was peripheral blood, collected on day 0 of AZD1222 vaccination. This TCR derives from an adult in good health. V usage is TRBV20-1 and J usage is TRBJ1-5; a weak D match, TRBD1 (5 bases). CDR3 loop: CSASEGIQPQHF. The DNA for the CDR3 is TGCAGTGCTAGTGAGGGGATTCAACCCCAGCATTTT.